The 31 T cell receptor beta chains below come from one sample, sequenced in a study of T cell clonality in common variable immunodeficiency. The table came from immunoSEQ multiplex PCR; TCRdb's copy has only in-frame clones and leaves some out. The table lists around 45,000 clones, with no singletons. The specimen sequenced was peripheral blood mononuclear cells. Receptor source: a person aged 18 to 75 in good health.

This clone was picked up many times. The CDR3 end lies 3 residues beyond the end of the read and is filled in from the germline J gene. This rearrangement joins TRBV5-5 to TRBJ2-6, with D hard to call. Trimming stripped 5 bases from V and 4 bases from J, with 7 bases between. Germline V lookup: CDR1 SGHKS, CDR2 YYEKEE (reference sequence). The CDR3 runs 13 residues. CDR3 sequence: CASRQTGANVLTF. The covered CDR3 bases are TGTGCCAGCAGACAAACCGGGGCCAACGTC. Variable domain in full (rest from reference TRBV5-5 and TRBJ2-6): DAGVTQSPTHLIKTRGQQVTLRCSPISGHKSVSWYQQVLGQGPQFIFQYYEKEERGRGNFPDRFSARQFPNYSSELNVNALLLGDSALYLCASRQTGANVLTFGAGSRLTVL.

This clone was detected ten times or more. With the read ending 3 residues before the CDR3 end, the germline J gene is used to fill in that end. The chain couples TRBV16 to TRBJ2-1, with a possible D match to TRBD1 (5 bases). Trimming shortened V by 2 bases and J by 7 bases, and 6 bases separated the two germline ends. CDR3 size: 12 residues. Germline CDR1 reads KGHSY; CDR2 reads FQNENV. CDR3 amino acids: CASSQGANEQFF. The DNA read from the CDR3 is TGTGCCAGCAGCCAAGGGGCTAATGAG.

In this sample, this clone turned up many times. The CDR3 here is CASSWPGVDYGYTF. The sequenced CDR3 bases are TGTGCCAGCAGTTGGCCAGGGGTCGACTATGGC. J is TRBJ1-2 and V is TRBV6-2 or TRBV6-3; tentatively, D is TRBD1 (6 bases). The read finishes 3 residues shy of the CDR3 end, and the germline J gene is used to complete it. CDR1 is MNHEY and CDR2 is SVGEGT in the germline V gene. With 4 bases removed from V and 3 bases from J, the gap between germline ends came to 12 bases. The CDR3 consists of 14 residues.

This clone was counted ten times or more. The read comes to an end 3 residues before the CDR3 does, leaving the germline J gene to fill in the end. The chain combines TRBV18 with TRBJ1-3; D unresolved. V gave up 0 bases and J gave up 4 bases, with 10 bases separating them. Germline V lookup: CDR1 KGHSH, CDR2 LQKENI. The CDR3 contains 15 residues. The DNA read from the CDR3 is TGTGCCAGCTCACCACCTTGGACTGGGGGAAACACC. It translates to CASSPPWTGGNT. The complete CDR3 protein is CASSPPWTGGNTIYF.

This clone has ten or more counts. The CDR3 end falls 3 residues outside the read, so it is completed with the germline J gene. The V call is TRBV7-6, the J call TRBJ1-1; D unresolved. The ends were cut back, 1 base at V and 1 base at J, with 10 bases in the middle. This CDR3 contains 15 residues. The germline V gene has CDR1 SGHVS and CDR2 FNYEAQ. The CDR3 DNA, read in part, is TGTGCCAGCAGCTTAGGGCCGTCGGGGAACACTGAA. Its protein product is CASSLGPSGNTE. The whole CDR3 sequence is CASSLGPSGNTEAFF.

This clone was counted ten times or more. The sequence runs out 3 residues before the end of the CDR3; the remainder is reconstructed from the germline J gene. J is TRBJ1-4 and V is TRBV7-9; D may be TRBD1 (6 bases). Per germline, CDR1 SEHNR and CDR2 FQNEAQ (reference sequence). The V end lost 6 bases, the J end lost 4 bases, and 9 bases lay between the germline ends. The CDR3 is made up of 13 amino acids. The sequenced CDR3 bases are TGTGCCAGCAGGGACAGCAATAATGAAAAA. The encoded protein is CASRDSNNEK. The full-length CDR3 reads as CASRDSNNEKLFF.

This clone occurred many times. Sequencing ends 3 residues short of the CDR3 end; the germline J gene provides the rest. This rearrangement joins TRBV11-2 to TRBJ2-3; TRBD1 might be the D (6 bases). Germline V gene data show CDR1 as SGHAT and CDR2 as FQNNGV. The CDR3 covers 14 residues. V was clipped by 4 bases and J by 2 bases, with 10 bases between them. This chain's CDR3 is CASSSGTSTDTQYF. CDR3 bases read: TGTGCCAGCAGCTCCGGGACATCCACAGATACG.

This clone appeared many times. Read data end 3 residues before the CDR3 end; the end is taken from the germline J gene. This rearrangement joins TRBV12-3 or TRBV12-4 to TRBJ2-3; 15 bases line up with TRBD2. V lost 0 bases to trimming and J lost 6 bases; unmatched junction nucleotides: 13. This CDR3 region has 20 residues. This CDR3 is CASSLATGTSGGTVPDTQYF. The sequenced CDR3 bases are TGTGCCAGCAGTTTAGCGACCGGGACTAGCGGGGGGACCGTACCGGATACG.

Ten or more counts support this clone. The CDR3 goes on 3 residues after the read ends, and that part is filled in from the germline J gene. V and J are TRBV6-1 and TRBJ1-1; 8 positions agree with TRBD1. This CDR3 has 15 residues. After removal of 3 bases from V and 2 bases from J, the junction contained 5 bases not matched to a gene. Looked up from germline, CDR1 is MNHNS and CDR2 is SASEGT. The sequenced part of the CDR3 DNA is TGTGCCAGCAGTGATCCAGGGGGCTCAAACACTGAA. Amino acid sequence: CASSDPGGSNTE. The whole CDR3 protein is CASSDPGGSNTEAFF.

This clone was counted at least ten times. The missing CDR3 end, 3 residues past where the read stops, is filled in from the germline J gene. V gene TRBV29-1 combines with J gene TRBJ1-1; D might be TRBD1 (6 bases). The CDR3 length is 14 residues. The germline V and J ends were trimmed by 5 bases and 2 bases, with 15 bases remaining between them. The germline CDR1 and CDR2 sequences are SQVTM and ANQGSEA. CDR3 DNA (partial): TGCAGCGTTCAGGGTTGGGGGCAAAACACTGAA. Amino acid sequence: CSVQGWGQNTE. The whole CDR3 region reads CSVQGWGQNTEAFF.

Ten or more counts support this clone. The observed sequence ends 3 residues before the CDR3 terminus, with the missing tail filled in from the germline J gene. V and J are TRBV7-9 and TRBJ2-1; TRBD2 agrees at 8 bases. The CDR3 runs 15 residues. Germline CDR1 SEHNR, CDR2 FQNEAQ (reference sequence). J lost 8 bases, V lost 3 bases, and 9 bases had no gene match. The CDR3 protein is CASSFIRGRLDEQFF. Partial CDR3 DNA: TGTGCCAGCAGCTTTATTCGCGGGAGGTTAGATGAG.

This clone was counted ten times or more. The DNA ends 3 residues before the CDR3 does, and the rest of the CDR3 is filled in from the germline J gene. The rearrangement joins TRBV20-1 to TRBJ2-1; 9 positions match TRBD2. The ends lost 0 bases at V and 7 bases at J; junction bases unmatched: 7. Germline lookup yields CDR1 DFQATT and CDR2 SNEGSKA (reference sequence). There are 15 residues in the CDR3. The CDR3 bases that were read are TGCAGTGCTAGAGATCAGCGGGAGGCGACGAATGAG. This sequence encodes CSARDQREATNE. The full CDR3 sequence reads CSARDQREATNEQFF.

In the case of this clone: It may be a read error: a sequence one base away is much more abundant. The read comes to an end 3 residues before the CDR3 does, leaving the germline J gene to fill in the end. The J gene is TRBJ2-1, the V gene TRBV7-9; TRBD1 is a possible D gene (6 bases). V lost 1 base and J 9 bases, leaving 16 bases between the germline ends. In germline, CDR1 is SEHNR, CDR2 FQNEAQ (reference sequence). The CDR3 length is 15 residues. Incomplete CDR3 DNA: TGTGCCAGCAGCTTAGAGGACAGCCAGTACGTTGAG. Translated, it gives CASSLEDSQYVE. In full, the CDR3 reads CASSLEDSQYVEQFF.

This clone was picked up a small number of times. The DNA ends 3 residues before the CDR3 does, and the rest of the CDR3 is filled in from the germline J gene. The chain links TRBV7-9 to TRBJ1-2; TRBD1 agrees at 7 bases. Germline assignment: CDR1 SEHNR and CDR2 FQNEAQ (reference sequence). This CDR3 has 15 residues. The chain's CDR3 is CASSFRDSSYNDYTF. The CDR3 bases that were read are TGTGCCAGCAGCTTCCGGGACAGCTCCTACAATGAC.

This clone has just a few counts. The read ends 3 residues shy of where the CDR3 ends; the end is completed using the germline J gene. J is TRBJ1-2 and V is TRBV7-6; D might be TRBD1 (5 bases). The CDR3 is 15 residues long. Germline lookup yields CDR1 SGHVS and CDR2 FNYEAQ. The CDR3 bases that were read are TGTGCCAGCAGCCAGGACACTGGCTCCTACAATGAC. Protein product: CASSQDTGSYND. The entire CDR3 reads CASSQDTGSYNDYTF.

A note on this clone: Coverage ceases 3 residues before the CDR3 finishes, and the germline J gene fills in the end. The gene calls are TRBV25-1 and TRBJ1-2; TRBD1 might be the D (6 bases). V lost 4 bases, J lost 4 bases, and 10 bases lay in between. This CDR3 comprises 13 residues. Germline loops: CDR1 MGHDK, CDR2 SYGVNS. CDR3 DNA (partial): TGTGCCAGCAGTGTCGGGACAACCTATGGC. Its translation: CASSVGTTYG. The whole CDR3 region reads CASSVGTTYGYTF.

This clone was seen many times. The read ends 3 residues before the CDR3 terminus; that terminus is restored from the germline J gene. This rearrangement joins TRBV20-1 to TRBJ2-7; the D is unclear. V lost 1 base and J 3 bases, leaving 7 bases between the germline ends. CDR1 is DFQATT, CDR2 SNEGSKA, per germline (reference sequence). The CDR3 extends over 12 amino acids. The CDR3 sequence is CSARAVGYEQYF. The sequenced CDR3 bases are TGCAGTGCTAGAGCCGTCGGCTACGAG.

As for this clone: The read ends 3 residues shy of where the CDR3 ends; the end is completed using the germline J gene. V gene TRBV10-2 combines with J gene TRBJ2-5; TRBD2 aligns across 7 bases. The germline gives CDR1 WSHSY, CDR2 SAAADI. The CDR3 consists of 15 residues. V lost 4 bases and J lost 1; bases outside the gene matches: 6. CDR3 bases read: TGCGCCAGCAGTGGTGTGCCGGGGGGCCAAGAGACC. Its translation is CASSGVPGGQET. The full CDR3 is CASSGVPGGQETQYF.

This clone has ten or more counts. Here the CDR3 reads CASSSNTGDPYEQYF. CDR3 bases read: TGTGCCAGCAGTTCCAACACAGGGGATCCCTACGAG. This rearrangement joins TRBV12-3 or TRBV12-4 to TRBJ2-7; TRBD1 agrees at 7 bases. The CDR3 end lies 3 residues beyond the end of the read and is filled in from the germline J gene. V was pared by 4 bases and J by 2 bases, with 8 bases of the junction left unmatched. The CDR3 spans 15 residues.

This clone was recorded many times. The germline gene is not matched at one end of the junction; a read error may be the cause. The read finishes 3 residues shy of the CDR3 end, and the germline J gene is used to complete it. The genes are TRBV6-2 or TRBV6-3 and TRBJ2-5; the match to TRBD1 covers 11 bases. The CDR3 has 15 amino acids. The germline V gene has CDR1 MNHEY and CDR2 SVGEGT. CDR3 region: CASTYGQGAVETQYF. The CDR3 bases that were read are TGTGCCAGCACTTACGGACAGGGGGCAGTTGAGACC.

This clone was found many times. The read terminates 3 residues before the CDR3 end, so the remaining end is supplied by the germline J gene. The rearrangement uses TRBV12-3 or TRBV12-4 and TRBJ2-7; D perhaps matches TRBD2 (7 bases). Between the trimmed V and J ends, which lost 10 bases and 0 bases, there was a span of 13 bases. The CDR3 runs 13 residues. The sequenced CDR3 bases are TGTGCCATCTCGGGGGGCAGCTCCTACGAG. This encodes CAISGGSSYE. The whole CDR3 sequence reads CAISGGSSYEQYF.

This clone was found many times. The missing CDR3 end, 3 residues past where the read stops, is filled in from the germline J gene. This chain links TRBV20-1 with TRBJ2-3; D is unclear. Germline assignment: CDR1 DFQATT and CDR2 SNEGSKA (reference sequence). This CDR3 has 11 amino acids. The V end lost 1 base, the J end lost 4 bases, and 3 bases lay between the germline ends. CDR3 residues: CSARVADTQYF. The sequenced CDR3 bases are TGCAGTGCTAGAGTCGCAGATACG.

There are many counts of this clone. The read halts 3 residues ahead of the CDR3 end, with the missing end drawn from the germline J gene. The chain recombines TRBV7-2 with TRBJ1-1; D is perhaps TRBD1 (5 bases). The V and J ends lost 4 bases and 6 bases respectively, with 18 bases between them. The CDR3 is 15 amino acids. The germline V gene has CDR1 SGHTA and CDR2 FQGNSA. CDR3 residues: CASSSRVGLGAEAFF. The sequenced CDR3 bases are TGTGCCAGCAGCTCCAGAGTGGGTTTAGGGGCTGAA.

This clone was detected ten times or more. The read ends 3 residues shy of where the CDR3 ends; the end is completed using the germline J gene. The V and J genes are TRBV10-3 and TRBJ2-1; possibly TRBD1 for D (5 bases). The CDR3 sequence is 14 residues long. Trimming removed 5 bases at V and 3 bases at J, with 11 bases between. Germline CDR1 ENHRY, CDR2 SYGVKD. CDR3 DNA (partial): TGTGCCATCAGTTCAGGGCTACTCTACAATGAG. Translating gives CAISSGLLYNE. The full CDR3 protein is CAISSGLLYNEQFF.

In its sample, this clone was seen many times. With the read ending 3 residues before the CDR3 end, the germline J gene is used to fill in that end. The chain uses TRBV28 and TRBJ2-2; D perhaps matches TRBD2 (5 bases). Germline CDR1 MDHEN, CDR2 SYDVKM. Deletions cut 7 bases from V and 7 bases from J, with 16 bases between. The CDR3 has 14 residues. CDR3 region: CASNQLLGDGELFF. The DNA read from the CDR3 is TGTGCCAGCAACCAACTCCTCGGGGACGGGGAG.

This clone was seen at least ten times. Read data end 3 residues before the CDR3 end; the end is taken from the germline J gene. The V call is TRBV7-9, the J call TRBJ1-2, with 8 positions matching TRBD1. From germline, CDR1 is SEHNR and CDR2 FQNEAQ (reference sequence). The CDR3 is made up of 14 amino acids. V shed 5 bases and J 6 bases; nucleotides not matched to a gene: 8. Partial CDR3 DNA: TGTGCCAGCAGCGACGGGACAGGTGGACATGGC. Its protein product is CASSDGTGGHG. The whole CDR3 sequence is CASSDGTGGHGYTF.

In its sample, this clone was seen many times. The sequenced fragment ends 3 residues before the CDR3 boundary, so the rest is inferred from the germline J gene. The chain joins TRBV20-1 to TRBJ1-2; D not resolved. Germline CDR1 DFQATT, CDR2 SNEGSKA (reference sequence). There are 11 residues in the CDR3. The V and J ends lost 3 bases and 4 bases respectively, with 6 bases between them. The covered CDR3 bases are TGCAGTGCTAGTTCTAGCTATGGC. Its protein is CSASSSYG. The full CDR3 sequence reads CSASSSYGYTF.

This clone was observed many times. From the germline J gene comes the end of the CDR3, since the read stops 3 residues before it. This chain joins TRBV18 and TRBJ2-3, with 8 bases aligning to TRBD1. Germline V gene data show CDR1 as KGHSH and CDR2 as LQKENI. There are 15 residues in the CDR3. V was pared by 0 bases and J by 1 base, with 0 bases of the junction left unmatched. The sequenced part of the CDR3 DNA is TGTGCCAGCTCACCACCGGGACAGGGCACAGATACG. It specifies CASSPPGQGTDT. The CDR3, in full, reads CASSPPGQGTDTQYF.

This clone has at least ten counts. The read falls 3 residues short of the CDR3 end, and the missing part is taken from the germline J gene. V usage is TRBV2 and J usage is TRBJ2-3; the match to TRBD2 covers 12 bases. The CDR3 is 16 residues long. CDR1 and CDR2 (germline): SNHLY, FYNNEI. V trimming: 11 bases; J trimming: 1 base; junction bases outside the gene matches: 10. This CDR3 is CAGGTSGLGGTDTQYF. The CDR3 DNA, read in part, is TGTGCCGGCGGGACTAGCGGGTTGGGGGGCACAGATACG.

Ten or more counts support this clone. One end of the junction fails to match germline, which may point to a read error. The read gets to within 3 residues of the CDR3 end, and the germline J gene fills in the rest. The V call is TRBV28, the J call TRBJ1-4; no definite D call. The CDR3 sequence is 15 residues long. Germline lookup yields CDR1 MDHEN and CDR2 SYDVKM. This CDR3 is CAGRYSGSTNEKLFF. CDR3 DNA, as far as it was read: TGTGCCGGCAGATACAGCGGTTCAACTAATGAAAAA.

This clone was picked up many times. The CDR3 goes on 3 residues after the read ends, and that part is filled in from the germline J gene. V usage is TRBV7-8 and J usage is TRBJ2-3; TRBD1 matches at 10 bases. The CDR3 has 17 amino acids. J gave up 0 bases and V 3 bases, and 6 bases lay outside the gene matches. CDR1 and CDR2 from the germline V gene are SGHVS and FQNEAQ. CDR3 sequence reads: CASSFPGTGESTDTQYF. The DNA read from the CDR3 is TGTGCCAGCAGCTTCCCCGGGACAGGGGAGAGCACAGATACG.